These 8 T cell receptor beta chains were sequenced from one sample in a study of regulatory T cells in long-lasting Graves disease. Building of the TCR beta libraries involved iRepertoire HTBI primers and Arm-PCR of CDR3 regions. MiXCR, applied by TCRdb to the multiplex PCR reads, yields one record per CDR3 protein. The sample includes some 500,000 distinct CDR3 sequences, 16% of them seen just once. Time point here: newly diagnosed GD, antithyroid drugs for less than 3 months. Researchers made the TCR library from RNA that was extracted from PBMCs. Another study also made use of these data, one on T cells in Graves' hyperthyroidism and ophthalmopathy.

Sequenced here: peripheral blood mononuclear cells (PBMCs), sampled at new diagnosis, from a patient treated with antithyroid drugs. The receptors were sampled from a woman aged 35-60 years with Graves disease.

This clonotype was seen a handful of times. The V gene is TRBV5-5, the J gene TRBJ1-2; no clear D gene. With 0 bases removed from V and 2 bases from J, the gap between germline ends came to 11 bases. This CDR3 is 15 amino acids long. CDR1 and CDR2 (germline): SGHKS, YYEKEE (reference sequence). The CDR3 sequence: CASSLARSENYGYTF. Here the CDR3 DNA reads TGTGCCAGCAGCTTGGCTAGGTCAGAGAACTATGGCTACACCTTC.

This clonotype was counted between two and nine times. The V and J genes are TRBV12-3 or TRBV12-4 and TRBJ2-5; 7 nucleotides match TRBD1. There are 15 residues in the CDR3. V gave up 4 bases and J gave up 3 bases; unmatched junction bases: 8. In nucleotides, the CDR3 is TGTGCCAGCAGTTCACTGACAGGGATGAAAGAGACCCAGTACTTC. It specifies CASSSLTGMKETQYF.

This clonotype has just a few counts. This chain links TRBV9 with TRBJ1-5, with 7 bases identical to TRBD1. This CDR3 region has 14 residues. The germline V gene encodes CDR1 SGDLS and CDR2 YYNGEE. The V gene end was trimmed by 3 bases and the J gene end by 3 bases; junction bases not matched to a gene: 3. CDR3 sequence reads: CASSGGQINQPQHF. CDR3 sequence (DNA): TGTGCCAGCAGCGGGGGACAGATCAATCAGCCCCAGCATTTT.

In this sample, this clonotype turned up many times. This chain joins TRBV7-8 and TRBJ2-1; 13 positions agree with TRBD2. Trimming at V came to 0 bases and at J to 0 bases, leaving 2 bases not matched to a gene. This CDR3 has 18 residues. CDR1 and CDR2 from the germline V gene are SGHVS and FQNEAQ. The CDR3: CASSLAGLAGSSYNEQFF. The CDR3 DNA follows: TGTGCCAGCAGCTTAGCGGGACTAGCGGGGAGCTCCTACAATGAGCAGTTCTTC.

Only a few counts were recorded for this clonotype. The chain has TRBV3-1 and TRBJ1-1; no reliable D call. Germline CDR1 LGHDT, CDR2 YNNKEL (reference sequence). The CDR3 runs 15 residues. Trimming cost V 4 bases and J 4 bases, with 16 bases left between them. The CDR3 region has the DNA TGTGCCAGCAGCCCCCCGGGGATCCCAGGCACTGAAGCTTTCTTT. Translated, it gives CASSPPGIPGTEAFF.

The chain employs TRBV6-1 and TRBJ1-6; weak D call: TRBD1 (5 bases). Looked up from germline, CDR1 is MNHNS and CDR2 is SASEGT. This CDR3 is built from 12 residues. The CDR3 loop is CAYRRRGSPLHF. The CDR3 region has the DNA TGTGCTTACAGGCGCCGGGGTTCACCCCTCCACTTT.

In this sample, this clonotype turned up many times. This sequence joins TRBV20-1 and TRBJ2-2, with a tentative D call TRBD2 (6 bases). V was shortened by 6 bases and J by 0 bases, with 14 bases between the two germline ends. The CDR3 is made up of 15 amino acids. Germline CDR1 and CDR2: DFQATT and SNEGSKA (reference sequence). The CDR3 nucleotides read TGCAGTGCCTTGAGCGTAGCGGCGAACACCGGGGAGCTGTTTTTT. This codes for CSALSVAANTGELFF.

Turning to this clonotype: A much larger clonotype is one base distant, so this may be a read error. The chain couples TRBV7-9 to TRBJ2-1; TRBD2 matches at 8 bases. Germline assignment: CDR1 SEHNR and CDR2 FQNEAQ (reference sequence). V trimming: 1 base; J trimming: 0 bases; junction bases outside the gene matches: 5. The CDR3 is made up of 17 amino acids. CDR3 DNA sequence: TGTGCCAGCAGCTTAGAGGTCGGGGGGGCCTCCTACAATGAGCAGTTCTTC. It codes for CASSLEVGGASYNEQFF.